The rows below give T cell receptor beta chains drawn from one sample of a study of shared clonotypes between healthy human individuals. Using immunoSEQ multiplex PCR, the repertoire was profiled, and TCRdb retains in-frame clones only, with some absent. The table has approximately 2.5 million clones, 93% seen once. Sequencing used naive CD4+ T cells from PBMCs. These receptors came from a man between 18 and 29 years old in good health. Some clones in this sample may be carry-over from other donors' samples. The CDR3 runs from the conserved cysteine through the conserved F or W. A D gene is named only where the DNA matches it firmly. Not all rows give a size; the values are once, few, many and, for expanded clones, a class.

CDR3	DNA	D	V	size	J	length
CSVQSPGVGTGELFF	TGCAGCGTTCAGTCTCCAGGGGTGGGCACCGGGGAGCTGTTTTTT	-	TRBV29-1	-	TRBJ2-2	15
CASKRDTMNTEAFF	TGTGCCAGCAAACGGGACACGATGAACACTGAAGCTTTCTTT	-	TRBV2	-	TRBJ1-1	14
CSAPSVREQFF	TGCAGTGCTCCGAGCGTCAGGGAGCAGTTCTTC	-	TRBV20-1	-	TRBJ2-1	11
CASFDRGTGANVLTF	TGTGCCAGCTTCGATCGGGGCACCGGGGCCAACGTCCTGACTTTC	-	TRBV6-6	-	TRBJ2-6	15
CASSEWSISRAFF	TGTGCCAGCAGTGAATGGTCCATTTCTAGGGCTTTCTTT	-	TRBV6-1	-	TRBJ1-1	13
CASSEGGRVYGYTF	TGTGCCAGCAGTGAGGGGGGAAGGGTGTATGGCTACACCTTC	-	TRBV25-1	-	TRBJ1-2	14
CASSLDGESYNEQFF	TGCGCCAGCAGCTTGGATGGGGAGTCCTACAATGAGCAGTTCTTC	-	TRBV5-1	-	TRBJ2-1	15
CASSPSGIAQDTQYF	TGTGCCAGCAGCCCTAGCGGAATCGCTCAAGATACGCAGTATTTT	TRBD2	TRBV7-2	-	TRBJ2-3	15
CASSYSGDTQYF	TGTGCCAGCAGCTATTCTGGGGATACGCAGTATTTT	-	TRBV4-2	-	TRBJ2-3	12
CASSGMTTSNREQYF	TGCGCCAGCAGCGGAATGACTACCTCTAACCGGGAGCAGTACTTC	-	TRBV5-1	-	TRBJ2-7	15
CASSLGESGANVLTF	TGTGCCAGCAGCTTAGGAGAGTCTGGGGCCAACGTCCTGACTTTC	-	TRBV11-3	-	TRBJ2-6	15
CASSVDGTSGSEETQYF	TGTGCCAGCAGCGTGGACGGGACTAGCGGGAGCGAAGAGACCCAGTACTTC	TRBD2	TRBV9	-	TRBJ2-5	17
CASSPHVQGHEQYF	TGTGCCAGCAGTCCCCACGTACAGGGCCACGAGCAGTACTTC	-	TRBV6-5	-	TRBJ2-7	14
CASSPGWTSGSLDYTGELFF	TGCGCCAGCAGCCCTGGGTGGACTAGCGGGAGTCTTGATTACACCGGGGAGCTGTTTTTT	TRBD2	TRBV5-1	-	TRBJ2-2	20
CASSVLRSADNEQFF	TGTGCCAGCAGTGTTTTGAGATCTGCCGACAATGAGCAGTTCTTC	-	TRBV6-4	-	TRBJ2-1	15
CASRTGGAYEQYF	TGTGCCAGCAGAACAGGGGGCGCCTACGAGCAGTACTTC	TRBD1	TRBV28	-	TRBJ2-7	13
CATSRDRSGSADTQYF	TGTGCCACCAGCAGAGATCGGAGCGGGAGCGCAGATACGCAGTATTTT	TRBD2	TRBV15	once	TRBJ2-3	16
CASSLAGSYNEQFF	TGCGCCAGCAGCTTGGCCGGGAGCTACAATGAGCAGTTCTTC	-	TRBV5-1	-	TRBJ2-1	14
CASSWKAGPNNEQFF	TGTGCCAGCAGCTGGAAAGCGGGACCTAACAATGAGCAGTTCTTC	TRBD2	TRBV7-2	-	TRBJ2-1	15
CASSPLGASYNEQFF	TGTGCCAGCAGCCCACTCGGGGCCTCCTACAATGAGCAGTTCTTC	-	TRBV7-2	-	TRBJ2-1	15
CASSYPPGGVRETQYF	TGTGCCAGCAGTTACCCCCCCGGGGGGGTTCGGGAGACCCAGTACTTC	TRBD2	TRBV6-6	-	TRBJ2-5	16
CASSPAWGPSRVINEQFF	TGTGCCAGCAGCCCAGCCTGGGGCCCGAGCCGAGTCATCAATGAGCAGTTCTTC	-	TRBV7-9	-	TRBJ2-1	18
CASSISGTTYEQYF	TGTGCCAGTAGTATTTCCGGGACTACCTACGAGCAGTACTTC	TRBD2	TRBV19	-	TRBJ2-7	14
CASSLTTLSYNEQFF	TGTGCCAGCAGCTTAACTACTCTATCCTACAATGAGCAGTTCTTC	-	TRBV7-8	-	TRBJ2-1	15
CASTAPWGVNYGYTF	TGTGCCAGCACCGCTCCCTGGGGAGTTAACTATGGCTACACCTTC	-	TRBV7-9	-	TRBJ1-2	15
CASSLAGLLNTEAFF	TGCGCCAGCAGCTTGGCTGGGTTGCTGAACACTGAAGCTTTCTTT	-	TRBV5-1	-	TRBJ1-1	15
CASSLGPQSHQPQHF	TGTGCCAGCAGTTTAGGGCCTCAAAGTCATCAGCCCCAGCATTTT	-	TRBV6-5	once	TRBJ1-5	15
CASSYRGTFSVDEQFF	TGTGCCAGCAGTTACAGGGGGACTTTCTCTGTGGATGAGCAGTTCTTC	-	TRBV6-5	-	TRBJ2-1	16
CASSPEDRGTYGYTF	TGTGCCAGCAGCCCGGAGGACAGGGGGACCTATGGCTACACCTTC	TRBD1	TRBV7-9	-	TRBJ1-2	15
CASSLGGPQETQYF	TGCGCCAGCAGCTTGGGCGGACCACAAGAGACCCAGTACTTC	-	TRBV5-1	once	TRBJ2-5	14
CASSSDGVSNQPQHF	TGCGCCAGCAGTTCGGACGGAGTTAGCAATCAGCCCCAGCATTTT	-	TRBV5-1	-	TRBJ1-5	15
CASSPGLAGSLGETQYF	TGTGCCAGCAGCCCAGGACTAGCGGGATCGCTGGGTGAGACCCAGTACTTC	TRBD2	TRBV9	-	TRBJ2-5	17
CASSLAGGSGMGLYEQYF	TGTGCCAGCAGCTTAGCGGGGGGTAGCGGGATGGGGCTCTACGAGCAGTACTTC	TRBD2	TRBV7-2	-	TRBJ2-7	18
CASSLGTSGTTYQETQYF	TGTGCCAGCAGCCTCGGGACTAGCGGGACTACGTACCAAGAGACCCAGTACTTC	TRBD2	TRBV7-9	-	TRBJ2-5	18
CASSSLGGGEQFF	TGTGCCAGTAGTTCCCTTGGTGGGGGCGAGCAGTTCTTC	-	TRBV19	-	TRBJ2-1	13
CASSFPASASTDTQYF	TGTGCCAGCAGCTTCCCGGCTAGCGCGAGCACAGATACGCAGTATTTT	-	TRBV7-6	-	TRBJ2-3	16
CASSIGDRGHEQYF	TGTGCCAGTAGTATAGGGGACAGGGGCCACGAGCAGTACTTC	TRBD1	TRBV19	-	TRBJ2-7	14
CASMTSGSLGEQFF	TGTGCCAGCATGACTAGCGGGAGTTTGGGTGAGCAGTTCTTC	TRBD2	TRBV28	-	TRBJ2-1	14
CASSPTGTTWETQYF	TGTGCCAGCAGCCCCACCGGGACTACTTGGGAGACCCAGTACTTC	TRBD2	TRBV5-4	-	TRBJ2-5	15
CAVHRVDTEAFF	TGTGCCGTCCACAGGGTGGACACTGAAGCTTTCTTT	-	TRBV6-5	-	TRBJ1-1	12
CASSSEGGGQETQYF	TGTGCCAGCAGCTCCGAGGGGGGGGGCCAAGAGACCCAGTACTTC	-	TRBV5-4	-	TRBJ2-5	15
CASSLVLSNTEAFF	TGCGCCAGCAGCTTGGTCCTCTCAAACACTGAAGCTTTCTTT	-	TRBV5-1	-	TRBJ1-1	14
CASSSTPGTVYGYTF	TGTGCCAGCAGCTCAACTCCCGGGACAGTCTATGGCTACACCTTC	TRBD1	TRBV7-3	-	TRBJ1-2	15
CASTMDWGQETQYF	TGTGCCAGCACCATGGACTGGGGGCAAGAGACCCAGTACTTC	-	TRBV7-2	-	TRBJ2-5	14
CASSPGTVMNTEAFF	TGTGCCAGCAGTCCCGGGACAGTCATGAACACTGAAGCTTTCTTT	TRBD1	TRBV6-6	-	TRBJ1-1	15
CASSLGLAGSSSTDTQYF	TGCGCCAGCAGCTTGGGTCTAGCGGGCAGCTCTAGCACAGATACGCAGTATTTT	TRBD2	TRBV5-1	-	TRBJ2-3	18
CASSPGRGHNQPQHF	TGTGCCAGCTCACCAGGAAGGGGGCATAATCAGCCCCAGCATTTT	TRBD1	TRBV18	-	TRBJ1-5	15
CASSLMSGYEKLFF	TGTGCCAGCAGCTTAATGTCAGGTTATGAAAAACTGTTTTTT	-	TRBV7-9	-	TRBJ1-4	14
CASSFRARDRGGEQYF	TGTGCCAGCAGCTTTAGGGCCCGGGACAGGGGTGGCGAGCAGTACTTC	TRBD1	TRBV11-2	-	TRBJ2-7	16
CASSQGANSGNTIYF	TGCGCCAGCAGCCAAGGGGCCAACTCTGGAAACACCATATATTTT	-	TRBV4-3	-	TRBJ1-3	15
CASSLYSPGTEAFF	TGTGCCAGCAGTTTATACTCTCCCGGGACTGAAGCTTTCTTT	-	TRBV27	-	TRBJ1-1	14
CASSPGVYNEQFF	TGTGCCAGCAGCCCAGGGGTCTACAATGAGCAGTTCTTC	-	TRBV7-2	-	TRBJ2-1	13
CASSLETGSKDEQFF	TGTGCCAGCAGCTTAGAAACAGGAAGTAAGGATGAGCAGTTCTTC	-	TRBV7-8	-	TRBJ2-1	15
CASSGQLAGTNEQYF	TGCGCCAGCAGCGGCCAACTAGCGGGAACCAACGAGCAGTACTTC	TRBD2	TRBV5-1	-	TRBJ2-7	15